A single TCR beta chain is shown here with its context. This sample also contains other DNA sequences that code for the same CDR3. Trimming stripped 3 bases from V and 4 bases from J, with 9 bases between. Germline CDR1 reads SQVTM; CDR2 reads ANQGSEA. The length of the CDR3 is 12 residues. Extracted from the samples, RNA was reverse transcribed into cDNA to serve as the sequencing template. The method was immunoSEQ multiplex PCR; TCRdb's version includes in-frame clones alone and lacks a portion of them. The table records around 86,000 clones, just over 70% of them present only once. This sample stems from a study of CD8+ T cells in alopecia areata. Study context: Treatment comprised oral tofacitinib, 5 to 10 mg twice daily, in treated patients.

Treatment described: oral pan-JAK inhibitor, 5-10 mg twice daily. From alopecia areata patients, lesional scalp punch biopsies and peripheral blood were collected. The chain employs TRBV29-1 and TRBJ1-2; D is unresolved. The source was CD8+ T cells sorted from blood, collected at week 44, from a patient treated with tofacitinib. This sequence originates from a human donor with alopecia areata. The CDR3 DNA is TGCAGCGTTGAGGAGCGATCCTATGGCTACACCTTC. Translation gives CSVEERSYGYTF.